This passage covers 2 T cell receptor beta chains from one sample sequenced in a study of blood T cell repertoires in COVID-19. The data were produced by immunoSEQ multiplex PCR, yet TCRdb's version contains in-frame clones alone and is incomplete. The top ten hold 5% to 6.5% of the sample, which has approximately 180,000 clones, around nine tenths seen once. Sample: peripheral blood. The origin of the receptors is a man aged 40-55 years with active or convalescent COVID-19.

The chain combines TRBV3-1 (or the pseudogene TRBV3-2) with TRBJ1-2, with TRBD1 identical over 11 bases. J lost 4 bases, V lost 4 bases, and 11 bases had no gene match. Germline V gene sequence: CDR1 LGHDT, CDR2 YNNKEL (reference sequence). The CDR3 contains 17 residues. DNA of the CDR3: TGTGCCAGCAGCCGGGGGACAGGGGGTAGTTTTGGCTATGGCTACACCTTC. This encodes CASSRGTGGSFGYGYTF.

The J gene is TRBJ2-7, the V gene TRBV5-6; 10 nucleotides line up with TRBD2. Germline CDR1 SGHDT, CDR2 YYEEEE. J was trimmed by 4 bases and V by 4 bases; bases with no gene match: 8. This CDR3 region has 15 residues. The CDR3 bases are TGTGCCAGCAGCCCTCGGACTAGCGGACCGTACGAGCAGTACTTC. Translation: CASSPRTSGPYEQYF.